This note documents a single TCR beta chain sequence. Its specificity is unknown. Sequenced by immunoSEQ multiplex PCR; TCRdb stores in-frame clones only, minus some. The sample lists tens of thousands of clones; approximately 91% were seen once. This sample was included in a study of T cell responses to AZD1222 COVID-19 vaccine. Study in general: Some second doses came at about 4 weeks and others at about 12 weeks; these were pooled.

Broader study findings: Seropositive at baseline were only five or six AZD1222 recipients. There were repertoire samples only from the period after the peak T cell response. Females outnumbered males among donors, who were mostly white British; clonal diversity was possibly underestimated.

This clonotype was sampled from an adult in good health. This specimen was peripheral blood, taken on day 0 of AZD1222 vaccination.

This CDR3 reads CASSPSTSLSGNTIYF. DNA of the CDR3: TGTGCCAGCAGCCCCTCGACCAGTCTCTCTGGAAACACCATATATTTT. The chain has TRBV9 and TRBJ1-3, with no clear D. V was shortened by 4 bases and J by 0 bases, with 14 bases between the two germline ends. Germline CDR1 is SGDLS and CDR2 is YYNGEE. The CDR3 totals 16 residues.